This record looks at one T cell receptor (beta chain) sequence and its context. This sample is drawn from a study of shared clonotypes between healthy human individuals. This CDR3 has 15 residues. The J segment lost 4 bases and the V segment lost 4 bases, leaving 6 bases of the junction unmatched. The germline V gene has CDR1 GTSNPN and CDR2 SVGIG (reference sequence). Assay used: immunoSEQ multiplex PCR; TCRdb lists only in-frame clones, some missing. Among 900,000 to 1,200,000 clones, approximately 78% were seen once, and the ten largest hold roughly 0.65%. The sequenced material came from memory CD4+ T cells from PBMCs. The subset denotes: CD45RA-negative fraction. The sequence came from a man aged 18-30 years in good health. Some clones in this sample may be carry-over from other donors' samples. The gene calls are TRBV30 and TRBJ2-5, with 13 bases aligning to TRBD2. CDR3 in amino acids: CAWTRTSGSGETQYF. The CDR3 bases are TGTGCCTGGACCCGGACTAGCGGGAGTGGAGAGACCCAGTACTTC.